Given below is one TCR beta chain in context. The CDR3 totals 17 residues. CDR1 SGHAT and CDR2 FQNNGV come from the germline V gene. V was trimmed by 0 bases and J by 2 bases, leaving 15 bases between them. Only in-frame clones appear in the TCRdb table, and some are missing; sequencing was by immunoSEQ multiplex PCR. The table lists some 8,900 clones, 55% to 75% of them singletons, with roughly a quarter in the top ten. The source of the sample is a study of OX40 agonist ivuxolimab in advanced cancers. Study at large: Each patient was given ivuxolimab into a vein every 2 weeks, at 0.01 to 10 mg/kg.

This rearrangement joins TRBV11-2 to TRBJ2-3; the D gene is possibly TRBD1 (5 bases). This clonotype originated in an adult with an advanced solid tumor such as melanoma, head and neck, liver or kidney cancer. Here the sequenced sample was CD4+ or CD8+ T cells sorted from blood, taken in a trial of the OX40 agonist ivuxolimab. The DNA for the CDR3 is TGTGCCAGCAGCTTAGATCATCAAGGGGCGTACACAGATACGCAGTATTTT. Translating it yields CASSLDHQGAYTDTQYF.